Shown below are 29 T cell receptor beta chains from a single sample sequenced in a study of T-cell memory formation after mild COVID-19. TCRdb fed the 5' RACE reads into MiXCR, producing one record per CDR3 protein. The repertoire holds approximately 150,000 distinct CDR3 sequences, with about 5.5% as singletons. Sequencing was done on a sample of PBMCs or a T cell subset sorted from them (not recorded which). These receptors all stem from an adult woman who had mild COVID-19 (a few samples of this study predate the infection). Cell type and time point are not known.

This clonotype was found a few times. The J gene is TRBJ2-5, the V gene TRBV6-2 or TRBV6-3; D remains ambiguous. The length of the CDR3 is 15 residues. Germline CDR1 is MNHEY and CDR2 is SVGEGT. Deletions cut 6 bases from V and 0 bases from J, with 14 bases between. The CDR3 sequence: CASSPPKVNQETQYF. In DNA form, the CDR3 reads TGTGCCAGCAGCCCCCCCAAAGTGAACCAAGAGACCCAGTACTTC.

This chain connects TRBV5-6 to TRBJ2-7; weak D call: TRBD1 (6 bases). This CDR3 contains 18 residues. Germline assignment: CDR1 SGHDT and CDR2 YYEEEE. Deletions cut 1 base from V and 2 bases from J, with 22 bases between. The DNA of the CDR3 is TGTGCCAGCAGCTTGAAGAGGAAGCAGGGGCAATTTCCCTACGAGCAGTACTTC. It yields the protein CASSLKRKQGQFPYEQYF.

The chain joins TRBV20-1 to TRBJ1-1; TRBD1 is a possible D gene (5 bases). This CDR3 has 15 amino acids. The germline V gene has CDR1 DFQATT and CDR2 SNEGSKA (reference sequence). Deletions cut 1 base from V and 4 bases from J, with 16 bases between. CDR3 bases: TGCAGTGCTAGAGTAGGTGGGGGGGTGAGCACTGAAGCTTTCTTT. This translates into CSARVGGGVSTEAFF.

There are many counts of this clonotype. The rearrangement links TRBV12-3 or TRBV12-4 to TRBJ2-3; no reliable D call. The CDR3 is made up of 11 amino acids. V was pared by 6 bases and J by 3 bases, with 4 bases between. Here the CDR3 DNA reads TGTGCCAGCAGCCAAACAGATACGCAGTATTTT. Its protein is CASSQTDTQYF.

This clonotype turned up a few times. This rearrangement joins TRBV7-2 to TRBJ2-7, with 8 bases identical to TRBD1. The germline V gene has CDR1 SGHTA and CDR2 FQGNSA. The ends lost 4 bases at V and 5 bases at J; junction bases unmatched: 4. The CDR3 length is 13 residues. CDR3 region: CASSYQTGDEQYF. CDR3 in DNA: TGTGCCAGCAGCTACCAGACAGGGGACGAGCAGTACTTC.

The rearrangement uses TRBV12-3 or TRBV12-4 and TRBJ1-4, with 9 positions matching TRBD1. Losses at the gene ends were 6 bases for V and 8 bases for J; bases not matched to a gene: 10. CDR3 length equals 15 residues. CDR3 in DNA: TGTGCCAGCAGGACCACAGGGGGCGTAAGGGAAAAACTGTTTTTT. Its protein product is CASRTTGGVREKLFF.

The CDR3 spells CASSRRSGPSTDTQYF. The CDR3 DNA follows: TGTGCCAGCAGCCGCCGGTCGGGACCTAGCACAGATACGCAGTATTTT. The chain carries TRBV7-2 and TRBJ2-3; D assignment may be TRBD1 or TRBD2 (5 bases each). CDR3 length: 16 residues. Trimming shortened V by 5 bases and J by 0 bases, and 15 bases separated the two germline ends. In germline, CDR1 is SGHTA, CDR2 FQGNSA.

The DNA of the CDR3 is TGTGCCAGCCAAACTTCCGCCGGGGAGACCCAGTACTTC. Protein: CASQTSAGETQYF. This chain links TRBV12-3 or TRBV12-4 with TRBJ2-5, with no clear D. Trimming took 8 bases from V and 5 from J, leaving 15 bases between them. The CDR3 has 13 residues.

This clonotype came up many times. This chain joins TRBV12-3 or TRBV12-4 and TRBJ2-1; D is unclear. This CDR3 region has 13 residues. The germline V and J ends were trimmed by 2 bases and 6 bases, with 8 bases remaining between them. The CDR3 bases are TGTGCCAGCAGTTTAAGCGAAGTCAATGAGCAGTTCTTC. Residues: CASSLSEVNEQFF.

This chain joins TRBV24-1 and TRBJ2-1, with TRBD2 matching over 8 bases. Trimming cost V 2 bases and J 10 bases; bases outside gene matches: 12. The germline V gene encodes CDR1 KGHDR and CDR2 SFDVKD. This CDR3 spans 16 amino acids. CDR3: CATSDSGGLGVGEQFF. The CDR3 coding sequence is TGTGCCACCAGTGATTCGGGGGGACTAGGAGTCGGCGAGCAGTTCTTC.

In its sample, this clonotype was seen a few times. The chain couples TRBV4-3 to TRBJ2-1; the D is unclear. The V end lost 4 bases, the J end lost 3 bases, and 4 bases lay between the germline ends. Germline-derived CDR1 and CDR2 are LGHNA and YSLEER. This CDR3 is built from 12 residues. The CDR3 bases are TGCGCCAGCAGCCGGAGCTACAATGAGCAGTTCTTC. It translates to CASSRSYNEQFF.

This clonotype has just a few counts. The chain couples TRBV4-1 to TRBJ1-1, with D possibly matching TRBD1 (5 bases). V was trimmed by 1 base and J by 0 bases, leaving 6 bases between them. Germline V gene lookup returns CDR1 MGHRA and CDR2 YSYEKL. This CDR3 has 14 amino acids. CDR3 nucleotide sequence: TGCGCCAGCAGCCAAGTAGGGGTGAACACTGAAGCTTTCTTT. Translating gives CASSQVGVNTEAFF.

This clonotype was recorded at least ten times. The J gene is TRBJ2-2, the V gene TRBV12-3 or TRBV12-4; 10 bases map to TRBD2. V lost 3 bases to trimming and J lost 4 bases; unmatched junction nucleotides: 5. The CDR3 is 16 amino acids. The CDR3 nucleotides are TGTGCCAGCAGTTTTATAGCGGGAGGATCCACCGGGGAGCTGTTTTTT. Protein sequence: CASSFIAGGSTGELFF.

This clonotype was detected many times. This chain uses TRBV20-1 with TRBJ2-1, with D perhaps given as TRBD1 or TRBD2 (5 bases each). The CDR3 has 13 residues. CDR1 and CDR2 from the germline V gene are DFQATT and SNEGSKA (reference sequence). The ends were cut back, 3 bases at V and 11 bases at J, with 17 bases in the middle. Here the CDR3 reads CSARRAGATKQFF. CDR3 DNA sequence: TGCAGTGCTAGGAGGGCCGGGGCAACTAAGCAGTTCTTC.

This clonotype was recorded a few times. CDR3 bases: TGTGCCAGCAGCTCCGGACAGGGAAGGGAAAAACTGTTTTTT. Amino acids: CASSSGQGREKLFF. The V call is TRBV5-4, the J call TRBJ1-4, with 8 bases aligning to TRBD1. This CDR3 has 14 amino acids. The V gene end was trimmed by 3 bases and the J gene end by 8 bases; junction bases not matched to a gene: 6. Germline V gene data show CDR1 as SGHNT and CDR2 as YYREEE (reference sequence).

The J gene is TRBJ2-5, the V gene TRBV7-2; D call uncertain. Germline values: CDR1 SGHTA, CDR2 FQGNSA. The V and J ends lost 2 bases and 4 bases respectively, with 17 bases between them. The CDR3 has 16 residues. CDR3 DNA sequence: TGTGCCAGCAGCTTATGGGATACTGGCCCCCTAGAGACCCAGTACTTC. This translates into CASSLWDTGPLETQYF.

This clonotype was observed many times. The chain joins TRBV7-2 to TRBJ2-3; 7 positions agree with TRBD2. Germline values: CDR1 SGHTA, CDR2 FQGNSA. Trimming cost V 3 bases and J 3 bases; bases outside gene matches: 6. The CDR3 has 15 amino acids. DNA of the CDR3: TGTGCCAGCAGCTTGGGCGGGAGTCGGACAGATACGCAGTATTTT. The encoded protein is CASSLGGSRTDTQYF.

This clonotype occurred a few times. The chain joins TRBV12-3 or TRBV12-4 to TRBJ2-2; D possibly corresponds to TRBD1 (6 bases). The CDR3 is made up of 14 amino acids. Trimming pared 7 bases from V and 3 bases from J, leaving 12 bases between. The CDR3 DNA is TGTGCCAGCATCTCACAGGGTTACACCGGGGAGCTGTTTTTT. Encoded protein: CASISQGYTGELFF.

The chain couples TRBV6-4 to TRBJ1-1; D may be TRBD1 (5 bases). CDR1 is MRHNA and CDR2 is SNTAGT in the germline V gene. The CDR3 contains 16 residues. V was trimmed by 2 bases and J by 0 bases, leaving 13 bases between them. The CDR3 protein is CASSDGALRMNTEAFF. The CDR3 nucleotides read TGTGCCAGCAGTGACGGGGCCTTGCGGATGAACACTGAAGCTTTCTTT.

J is TRBJ2-1 and V is TRBV15, with D tentatively TRBD2 (5 bases). The CDR3 contains 17 residues. Germline V lookup: CDR1 LNHNV, CDR2 YYDKDF (reference sequence). V lost 1 base to trimming and J lost 6 bases, with 19 bases between them. This CDR3 reads CATSRGVLGGSVNEQFF. The CDR3 bases are TGTGCCACCAGCAGAGGGGTTCTCGGCGGGTCGGTCAATGAGCAGTTCTTC.

The chain employs TRBV9 and TRBJ1-1; the D is unclear. The CDR3 spans 14 residues. Germline CDR1 is SGDLS and CDR2 is YYNGEE. V was cut by 1 base and J by 0 bases, with 7 bases left in between. Here the CDR3 reads CASSVSQMNTEAFF. Here the CDR3 DNA reads TGTGCCAGCAGCGTAAGTCAAATGAACACTGAAGCTTTCTTT. The full variable domain, with the rest looked up from reference TRBV9 and TRBJ1-1, is DSGVTQTPKHLITATGQRVTLRCSPRSGDLSVYWYQQSLDQGLQFLIQYYNGEERAKGNILERFSAQQFPDLHSELNLSSLELGDSALYFCASSVSQMNTEAFFGQGTRLTVV.

The CDR3 spells CASSSNTDTQYF. The CDR3 region has the DNA TGTGCCAGCAGCTCGAACACAGATACGCAGTATTTT. The V and J genes are TRBV7-9 and TRBJ2-3; D unresolved. CDR3 length equals 12 residues. Trimming removed 4 bases at V and 2 bases at J, with 4 bases between. CDR1 is SEHNR, CDR2 FQNEAQ, per germline (reference sequence).

This clonotype was seen a handful of times. The chain has TRBV15 and TRBJ2-7; TRBD2 matches 8 bases. In germline, CDR1 is LNHNV, CDR2 YYDKDF (reference sequence). The CDR3 covers 14 residues. The J segment lost 2 bases and the V segment lost 3 bases, leaving 3 bases of the junction unmatched. The CDR3 nucleotides are TGTGCCACCAGCAGGACTAGCGAAACCTACGAGCAGTACTTC. It codes for CATSRTSETYEQYF.

This clonotype was counted only a few times. The CDR3 DNA reads TGTGCCAGCAGTGCCCCAACTCGGGTTGGGCGTGAAAAACTGTTTTTT. Its protein product is CASSAPTRVGREKLFF. V gene TRBV27 combines with J gene TRBJ1-4; D not certain. The germline V gene encodes CDR1 MNHEY and CDR2 SMNVEV (reference sequence). The V end lost 5 bases, the J end lost 7 bases, and 20 bases lay between the germline ends. This CDR3 contains 16 residues.

The genes are TRBV24-1 and TRBJ2-2; D is undetermined. V shed 3 bases and J shed 6 bases, with 16 bases lying between them. In germline, CDR1 is KGHDR, CDR2 SFDVKD. The CDR3 has 16 residues. The CDR3 loop reads CATSDRPQKGSGELFF. CDR3 in DNA: TGTGCCACCAGTGATCGTCCGCAGAAAGGGTCCGGGGAGCTGTTTTTT.

In its sample, this clonotype was seen many times. The conserved closing phenylalanine or tryptophan is absent in this CDR3, likely reflecting a read error. No DNA is shown, since the ends of the CDR3 on it are uncertain; the CDR3 is the one TCRdb lists. CDR3 sequence: CASSHPLPSREGRGS. The chain uses TRBV4-3 and TRBJ2-1; the table's D call TRBD2 went unverified against the DNA. The CDR3 has 15 residues if both end residues are counted. Germline CDR1 reads LGHNA; CDR2 reads YSLEER.

This clonotype was counted at least ten times. This chain connects TRBV29-1 to TRBJ2-7, with D hard to call. Germline CDR1 is SQVTM and CDR2 is ANQGSEA. Trimming removed 4 bases from V and 3 bases from J, with 10 bases in between. This CDR3 is built from 12 residues. The CDR3 is CSVAQPDYEQYF. The CDR3 coding sequence is TGCAGCGTTGCCCAGCCGGACTACGAGCAGTACTTC.

Ten or more counts support this clonotype. The V and J genes are TRBV20-1 and TRBJ1-2, with 7 bases identical to TRBD1. CDR3 length equals 13 residues. Trimming at V came to 6 bases and at J to 8 bases, leaving 12 bases not matched to a gene. Germline CDR1 DFQATT, CDR2 SNEGSKA (reference sequence). CDR3 residues: CSASRQGAMGYTF. The DNA of the CDR3 is TGCAGTGCCAGCAGACAGGGCGCGATGGGCTACACCTTC.

This chain joins TRBV28 and TRBJ2-7; maybe TRBD2 (6 bases). The CDR3 is 16 residues long. V was pared by 4 bases and J by 7 bases, with 23 bases between. CDR1 is MDHEN, CDR2 SYDVKM, per germline. CDR3 sequence reads: CASSSPTGTPLREQYF. The CDR3 DNA sequence: TGTGCCAGCAGTTCCCCCACCGGGACTCCCCTTCGGGAGCAGTACTTC.